Included here is one T cell receptor (beta chain) sequence, with context. The data were obtained in a study of blood T cell repertoires in COVID-19. V lost 7 bases to trimming and J lost 4 bases; unmatched junction nucleotides: 9. CDR3 size: 14 residues. In germline, CDR1 is LNHDA, CDR2 SQIVND (reference sequence). Sequencing used immunoSEQ multiplex PCR; TCRdb keeps in-frame clones, though not all of them. Of roughly 240,000 clones in the sample, around four fifths were seen once. What was sequenced was peripheral blood. This TCR came from a woman between 70 and 85 years old with acute or convalescent COVID-19. The V call is TRBV19, the J call TRBJ2-5, with 7 bases aligning to TRBD1. In nucleotides, the CDR3 is TGTGCCAGTACCCCACAGACAGGGTCAGAGACCCAGTACTTC. Residues: CASTPQTGSETQYF.